The rows below give T cell receptor beta chains drawn from one sample of a study of neurological immune-mediated disorders. TCRdb itself ran the 5' RACE reads through MiXCR, one entry per CDR3 protein. The sample lists tens of thousands of distinct CDR3 sequences; around 10% were seen once. The specimen sequenced was CD4+ T cells from blood. The origin of the receptors is a woman in her twenties or thirties with HTLV-1-associated myelopathy (HAM/TSP). The CDR3 runs from the conserved cysteine through the conserved F or W.

TRBV20-1,TRBJ2-1,CSAKPSGGAREQFF
TRBV7-2,TRBJ1-3,CASSLEEVRSGNTIYF
TRBV7-2,TRBJ1-2,CASSHTGGGYTF
TRBV2,TRBJ1-5,CASSRDRRSNQPQHF
TRBV20-1,TRBJ2-1,CSARVGTSGGAGEQFF
TRBV20-1,TRBJ1-1,CSARDPRVPITNTEAFF
TRBV7-2,TRBJ2-4,CASSRDRTNIQYF
TRBV20-1,TRBJ2-3,CSALDRGTTDTQYF
TRBV7-2,TRBJ2-1,CASSLAYNEQFF
TRBV5-1,TRBJ1-2,CASSLVGTGGYTF
TRBV2,TRBJ2-4,CASSQGPNIQYF
TRBV7-9,TRBJ1-1,CASSSQGLMNTEAFF
TRBV5-1,TRBJ2-1,CASSNGGSSYNEQFF
TRBV5-1,TRBJ1-2,CASSTNRGGYTF
TRBV6-6,TRBJ1-6,CASSWAGGADSPLHF
TRBV24-1,TRBJ2-3,CATSDSTRGADTQYF
TRBV20-1,TRBJ2-7,CSASSSSVSGYEQYF
TRBV5-5,TRBJ2-1,CASSRTGGWYEQFF
TRBV29-1,TRBJ2-2,CSVGGGASTGELFF
TRBV25-1,TRBJ1-6,CASSKGMNNSPLHF
TRBV20-1,TRBJ1-1,CSARPGGSENTEAFF
TRBV6-6,TRBJ2-7,CASSYVSSYEQYF
TRBV7-2,TRBJ2-7,CASSRRTSPFHEQYF
TRBV5-1,TRBJ2-3,CASSGRAGGTDTQYF
TRBV20-1,TRBJ2-3,CSARRDRGTDTQYF
TRBV5-1,TRBJ2-1,CASSLEWGGNEQFF
TRBV20-1,TRBJ1-4,CSATGQGTYNEKLFF
TRBV12-3/TRBV12-4,TRBJ1-1,CASSFQGGGTEAFF
TRBV7-8,TRBJ1-1,CASSPPTGIRLNTEAFF
TRBV9,TRBJ2-1,CASSQGQGSSYNEQFF
TRBV6-1,TRBJ1-5,CARPRNQPQHF
TRBV6-2/TRBV6-3,TRBJ2-6,CASTRGRGANVLTF
TRBV20-1,TRBJ2-7,CSAGGRLAGGEQYF
TRBV6-2/TRBV6-3,TRBJ2-1,CASSYRTGKSDEQFF
TRBV4-2,TRBJ2-7,CVSSQVIGAQSSYEQYF
TRBV20-1,TRBJ1-1,CSATHRVENSEF
TRBV9,TRBJ1-3,CASSVRSGGSGNTIYF
TRBV20-1,TRBJ2-1,CSASGGPGEQFF
TRBV10-3,TRBJ2-1,CAISGNREQFF
TRBV20-1,TRBJ1-6,CSARDGNYNSPLHF
TRBV6-6,TRBJ2-1,CASSYAGGNYNEQFF
TRBV20-1,TRBJ2-3,CSLSGLGTDTQYF
TRBV7-8,TRBJ2-2,CASSLRDSGTGELFF